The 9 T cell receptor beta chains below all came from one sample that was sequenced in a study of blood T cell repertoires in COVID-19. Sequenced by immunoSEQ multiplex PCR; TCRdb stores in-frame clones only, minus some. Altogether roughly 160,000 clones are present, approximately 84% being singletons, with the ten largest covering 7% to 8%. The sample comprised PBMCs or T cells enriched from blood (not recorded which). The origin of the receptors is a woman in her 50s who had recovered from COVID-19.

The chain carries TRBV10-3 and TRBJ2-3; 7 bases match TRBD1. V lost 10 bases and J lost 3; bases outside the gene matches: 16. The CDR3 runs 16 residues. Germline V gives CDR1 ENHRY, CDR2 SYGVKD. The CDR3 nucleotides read TGTGCCACCGAACGACAGGGTGAGGATGGGACAGATACGCAGTATTTT. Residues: CATERQGEDGTDTQYF.

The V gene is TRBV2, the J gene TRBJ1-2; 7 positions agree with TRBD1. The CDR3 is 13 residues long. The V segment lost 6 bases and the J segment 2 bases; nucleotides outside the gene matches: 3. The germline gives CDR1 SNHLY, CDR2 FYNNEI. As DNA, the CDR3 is TGTGCCAGCAGATCGGGACAGAACTATGGCTACACCTTC. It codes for CASRSGQNYGYTF.

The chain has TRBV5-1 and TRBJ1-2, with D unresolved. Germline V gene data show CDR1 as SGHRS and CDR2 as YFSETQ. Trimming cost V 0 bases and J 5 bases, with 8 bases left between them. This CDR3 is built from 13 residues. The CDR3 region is CASSLATGYGYTF. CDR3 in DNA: TGCGCCAGCAGCTTGGCCACCGGGTATGGCTACACCTTC.

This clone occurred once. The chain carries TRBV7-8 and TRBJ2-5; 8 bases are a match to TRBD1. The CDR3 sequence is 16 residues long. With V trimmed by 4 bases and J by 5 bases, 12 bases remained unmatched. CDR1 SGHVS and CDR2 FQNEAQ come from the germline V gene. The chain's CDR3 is CASSSRPGGARETQYF. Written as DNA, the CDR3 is TGTGCCAGCAGCTCCAGACCAGGGGGCGCGAGGGAGACCCAGTACTTC.

CDR3 sequence: CSVGQPNTEAFF. Written as DNA, the CDR3 is TGCAGCGTCGGACAGCCGAACACTGAAGCTTTCTTT. This sequence joins TRBV29-1 and TRBJ1-1, with D perhaps TRBD1 (6 bases). This CDR3 spans 12 amino acids. The germline V and J ends were trimmed by 6 bases and 1 base, with 9 bases remaining between them. Germline V CDR1 and CDR2: SQVTM, ANQGSEA. The whole variable domain, remainder taken from reference TRBV29-1 and TRBJ1-1, is SAVISQKPSRDICQRGTSLTIQCQVDSQVTMMFWYRQQPGQSLTLIATANQGSEATYESGFVIDKFPISRPNLTFSTLTVSNMSPEDSSIYLCSVGQPNTEAFFGQGTRLTVV.

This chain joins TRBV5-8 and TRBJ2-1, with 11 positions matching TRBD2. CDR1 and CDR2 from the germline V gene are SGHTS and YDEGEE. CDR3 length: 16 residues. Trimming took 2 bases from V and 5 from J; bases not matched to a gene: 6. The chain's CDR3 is CASSFTSGSRHNEQFF. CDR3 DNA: TGTGCCAGCAGCTTCACTAGCGGGAGTCGCCACAATGAGCAGTTCTTC.

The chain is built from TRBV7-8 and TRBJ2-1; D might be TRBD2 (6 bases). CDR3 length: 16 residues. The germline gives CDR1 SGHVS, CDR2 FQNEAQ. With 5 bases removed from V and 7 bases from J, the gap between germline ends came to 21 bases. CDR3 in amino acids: CASSRVLASWGNEQFF. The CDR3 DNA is TGTGCCAGCAGCAGGGTACTAGCCTCTTGGGGGAATGAGCAGTTCTTC.

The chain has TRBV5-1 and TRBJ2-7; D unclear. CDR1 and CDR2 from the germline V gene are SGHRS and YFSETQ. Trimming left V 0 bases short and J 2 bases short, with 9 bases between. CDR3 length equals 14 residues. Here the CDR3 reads CASSLESIAYEQYF. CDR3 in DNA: TGCGCCAGCAGCTTGGAGAGTATAGCCTACGAGCAGTACTTC.

The CDR3 DNA follows: TGTGCCTGGGACAGGGACTATGGCTACACCTTC. It encodes CAWDRDYGYTF. V gene TRBV30 combines with J gene TRBJ1-2; 7 bases are shared with TRBD1. CDR1 and CDR2 (germline): GTSNPN, SVGIG (reference sequence). This CDR3 region has 11 residues. After removal of 5 bases from V and 3 bases from J, the junction contained 0 bases not matched to a gene.